The present T cell receptor beta chain was sequenced within a study of immune reconstitution after stem cell transplant in scleroderma. Via MiXCR, TCRdb re-called the RT-PCR reads, giving one row per CDR3 protein. The sample includes some 1,500 distinct CDR3 sequences, roughly 7% of them seen just once. The CDR3 is 14 residues long. Germline CDR1 is DFQATT and CDR2 is SNEGSKA (reference sequence). V was pared by 3 bases and J by 4 bases, with 16 bases between. By its share, this clonotype is medium-sized. Sampling was conducted before or after autologous hematopoietic stem cell transplantation (not recorded which). The chain links TRBV20-1 to TRBJ2-7, with D perhaps matching TRBD1 or TRBD2 (5 bases each). This sequence was found in a male donor with systemic sclerosis. This chain's CDR3 is CSASGASLAYEQYF. Here the CDR3 DNA reads TGCAGTGCTAGCGGGGCAAGTCTGGCATACGAGCAGTACTTC.